Described below is a single T cell receptor (beta chain) sequence and its context. This entry belongs to a study of blood T cell repertoires in COVID-19. The wider study: Some COVID-19 samples were acute and others convalescent; all came from the United States, Italy and Spain. The cDNA or gDNA used as material had been derived from T cells, B-cell-depleted T cells, or PBMCs.

The data were produced by immunoSEQ multiplex PCR, yet TCRdb's version contains in-frame clones alone and is incomplete. The sample holds about 160,000 clones, less than 85% seen once. The CDR3 is 14 amino acids. The germline V gene has CDR1 LNHNV and CDR2 YYDKDF (reference sequence). The V end was cut by 2 bases, the J end by 0 bases, with 7 bases between. This chain links TRBV15 with TRBJ1-1; tentative D call: TRBD1 (5 bases). The sequencing input was peripheral blood. This clonotype was sampled from a human donor with acute or convalescent COVID-19. The donor label of this sample is uncertain. Written as DNA, the CDR3 is TGTGCCACCAGCAGACAGGGCCTGAACACTGAAGCTTTCTTT. This gives the protein CATSRQGLNTEAFF.